Only a few counts were recorded for the clone carrying this T cell receptor (beta chain). The CDR3 extends over 15 amino acids. Losses at the gene ends were 2 bases for V and 3 bases for J; bases not matched to a gene: 7. The germline V gene has CDR1 SGHDT and CDR2 YYEEEE. The data were taken from a study of T cell repertoires in cytomegalovirus infection. MiXCR was run by TCRdb on the reads, yielding one entry per CDR3 protein. The table records about 150,000 distinct CDR3 sequences, 20% to 30% of them present only once. The rearrangement uses TRBV5-6 and TRBJ2-7; 8 bases fit TRBD2. Sequenced material: PBMCs. The receptor's source is a human donor in good health (CMV status not recorded). Some clones in this sample may be carry-over from other donors' samples. This CDR3 is CASSFAPGGNYEQYF. As DNA, the CDR3 is TGTGCCAGCAGCTTCGCCCCGGGGGGGAACTACGAGCAGTACTTC. The full variable domain, with the rest looked up from reference TRBV5-6 and TRBJ2-7, is DAGVTQSPTHLIKTRGQQVTLRCSPKSGHDTVSWYQQALGQGPQFIFQYYEEEERQRGNFPDRFSGHQFPNYSSELNVNALLLGDSALYLCASSFAPGGNYEQYFGPGTRLTVT.